This T cell receptor (beta chain) was recovered during a study of T-cell memory formation after mild COVID-19. There are a few counts of this clonotype. Germline CDR1 and CDR2: SGHTA and FQGNSA. The CDR3 contains 14 residues. V trimming: 1 base; J trimming: 4 bases; junction bases outside the gene matches: 3. TCRdb itself ran the 5' RACE reads through MiXCR, one entry per CDR3 protein. The sample holds 300,000 to 400,000 distinct CDR3 sequences, under 30% seen once. What was sequenced was PBMCs or a T cell subset sorted from them (not recorded which). This clonotype was obtained from an adult woman who had mild COVID-19 (a few samples of this study predate the infection). Cell type and time point are not known. This chain connects TRBV7-2 to TRBJ1-2, with 7 positions matching TRBD1. The CDR3 DNA reads as TGTGCCAGCAGCTTAGGGGACAGAGCCTATGGCTACACCTTC. Its translation: CASSLGDRAYGYTF.